One and the same sample provided the 4 T cell receptor beta chains below, sequenced in a study of T cells after yellow fever vaccination. TCRdb redid the calling of the 5' RACE reads with MiXCR, one entry per CDR3 protein. The table records 240,000 or so distinct CDR3 sequences, roughly 7.2% of them present only once. The sequenced sample was CD4+ T cells sorted from PBMCs, obtained 15 days after the yellow fever booster vaccination. Receptor source: a man aged 30 to 39 who received the YFV17D yellow fever vaccine.

The sample holds many counts of this clonotype. The rearrangement joins TRBV7-9 to TRBJ2-5, with D uncertain. CDR3 length equals 16 residues. CDR1 is SEHNR, CDR2 FQNEAQ, per germline (reference sequence). V lost 3 bases to trimming and J lost 1 base, with 15 bases between them. CDR3 region: CASSFAEGWAQETQYF. CDR3 in DNA: TGTGCCAGCAGCTTCGCCGAAGGGTGGGCCCAAGAGACCCAGTACTTC.

This clonotype was detected only a few times. This chain links TRBV12-3 or TRBV12-4 with TRBJ2-5, with TRBD1 matching 8 bases. J gave up 1 base and V 4 bases, and 8 bases lay outside the gene matches. The CDR3 is made up of 16 amino acids. The CDR3 is CASSYTGTGAQETQYF. CDR3 nucleotides: TGTGCCAGCAGTTATACCGGGACAGGAGCCCAAGAGACCCAGTACTTC.

In this sample, this clonotype turned up many times. The CDR3 spells CASSFTAMPGELFF. The CDR3, as DNA: TGTGCCAGCAGTTTCACCGCGATGCCCGGGGAGCTGTTTTTT. The rearrangement joins TRBV12-3 or TRBV12-4 to TRBJ2-2; D is undetermined. The CDR3 spans 14 residues. Between the trimmed V and J ends, which lost 3 bases and 6 bases, there was a span of 11 bases.

This clonotype was seen a handful of times. The V gene is TRBV19, the J gene TRBJ1-1, with 8 bases lining up with TRBD1. CDR3 length equals 14 residues. With 9 bases clipped from V and 4 bases from J, the junction kept 10 bases outside the gene matches. Germline assignment: CDR1 LNHDA and CDR2 SQIVND (reference sequence). CDR3 region: CASPGTGGRTEAFF. The DNA for the CDR3 is TGTGCCAGCCCCGGGACAGGAGGTCGCACTGAAGCTTTCTTT.